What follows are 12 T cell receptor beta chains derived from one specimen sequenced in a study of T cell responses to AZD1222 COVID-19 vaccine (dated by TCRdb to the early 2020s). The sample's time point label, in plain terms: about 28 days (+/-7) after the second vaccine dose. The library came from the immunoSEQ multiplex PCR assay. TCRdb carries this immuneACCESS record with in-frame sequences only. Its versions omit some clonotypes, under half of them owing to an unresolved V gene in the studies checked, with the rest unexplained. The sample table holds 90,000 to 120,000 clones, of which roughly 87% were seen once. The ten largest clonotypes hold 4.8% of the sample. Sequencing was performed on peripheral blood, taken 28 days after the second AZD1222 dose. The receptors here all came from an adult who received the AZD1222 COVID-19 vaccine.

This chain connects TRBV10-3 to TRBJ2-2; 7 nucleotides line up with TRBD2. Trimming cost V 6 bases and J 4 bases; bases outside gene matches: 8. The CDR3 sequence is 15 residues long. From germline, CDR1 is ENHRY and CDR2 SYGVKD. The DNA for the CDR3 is TGTGCCATCAGCGTCGGTGGGGGGGGCACCGGGGAGCTGTTTTTT. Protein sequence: CAISVGGGGTGELFF.

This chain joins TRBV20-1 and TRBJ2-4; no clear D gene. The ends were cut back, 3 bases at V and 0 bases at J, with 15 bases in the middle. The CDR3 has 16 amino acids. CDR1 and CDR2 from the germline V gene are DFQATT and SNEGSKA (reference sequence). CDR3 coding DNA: TGCAGTGCTAGTGTCTTGACACTTCTAGCCAAAAACATTCAGTACTTC. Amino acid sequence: CSASVLTLLAKNIQYF.

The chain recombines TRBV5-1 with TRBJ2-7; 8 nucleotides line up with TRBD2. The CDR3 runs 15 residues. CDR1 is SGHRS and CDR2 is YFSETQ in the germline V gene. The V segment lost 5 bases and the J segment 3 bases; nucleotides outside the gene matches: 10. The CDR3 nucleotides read TGCGCCAGCAGAATCGGGGGGGCTCCCAGCTACGAGCAGTACTTC. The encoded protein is CASRIGGAPSYEQYF.

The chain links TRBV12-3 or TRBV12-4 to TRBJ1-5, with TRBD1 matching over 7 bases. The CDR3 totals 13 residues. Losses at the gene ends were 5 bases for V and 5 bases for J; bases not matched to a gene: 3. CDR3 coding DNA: TGTGCCAGCAGTCGACAGGGCTATCAGCCCCAGCATTTT. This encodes CASSRQGYQPQHF.

CDR3 region: CASSLPQPNYGYTF. The CDR3 nucleotides read TGTGCCAGCAGCCTCCCCCAGCCAAACTATGGCTACACCTTC. The genes are TRBV7-2 and TRBJ1-2; unclear D gene. The CDR3 is made up of 14 amino acids. The germline V and J ends were trimmed by 5 bases and 2 bases, with 12 bases remaining between them. The germline V gene encodes CDR1 SGHTA and CDR2 FQGNSA.

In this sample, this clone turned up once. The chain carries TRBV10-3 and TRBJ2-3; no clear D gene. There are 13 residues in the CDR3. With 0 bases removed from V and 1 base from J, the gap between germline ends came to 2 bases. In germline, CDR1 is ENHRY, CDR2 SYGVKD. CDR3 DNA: TGTGCCATCAGTGAGTCCGGCACAGATACGCAGTATTTT. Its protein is CAISESGTDTQYF.

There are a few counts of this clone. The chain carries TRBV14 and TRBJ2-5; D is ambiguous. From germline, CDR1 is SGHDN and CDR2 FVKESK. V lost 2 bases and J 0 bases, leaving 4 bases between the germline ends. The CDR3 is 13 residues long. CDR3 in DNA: TGTGCCAGCAGCCAACAGGACCAAGAGACCCAGTACTTC. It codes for CASSQQDQETQYF.

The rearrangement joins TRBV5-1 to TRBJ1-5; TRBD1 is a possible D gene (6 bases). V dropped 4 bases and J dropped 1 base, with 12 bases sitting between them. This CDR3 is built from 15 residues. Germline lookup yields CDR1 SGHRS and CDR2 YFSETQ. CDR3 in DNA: TGCGCCAGCAGCCCCAGGGGCTCAAGCAATCAGCCCCAGCATTTT. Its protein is CASSPRGSSNQPQHF.

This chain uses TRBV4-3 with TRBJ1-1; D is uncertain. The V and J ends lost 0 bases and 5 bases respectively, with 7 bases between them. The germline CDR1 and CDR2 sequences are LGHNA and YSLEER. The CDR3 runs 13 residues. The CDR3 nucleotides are TGCGCCAGCAGCCAAGAAAGAGGGACTGAAGCTTTCTTT. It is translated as CASSQERGTEAFF.

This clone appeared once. DNA of the CDR3: TGCGCCAGCAGCTCCGAGGGACGTTCTGGCGGGAGTCACAATGAGCAGTTCTTC. The encoded protein is CASSSEGRSGGSHNEQFF. The rearrangement uses TRBV5-1 and TRBJ2-1, with TRBD2 matching over 7 bases. CDR3 size: 18 residues. Per the germline V gene, CDR1 is SGHRS and CDR2 is YFSETQ. J lost 5 bases, V lost 3 bases, and 17 bases had no gene match.

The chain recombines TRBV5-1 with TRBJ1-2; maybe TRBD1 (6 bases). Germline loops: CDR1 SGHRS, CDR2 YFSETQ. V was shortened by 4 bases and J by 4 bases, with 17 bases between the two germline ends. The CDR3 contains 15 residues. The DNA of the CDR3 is TGCGCCAGCAGCCCTCCCGGGGGCAGTTTCTATGGCTACACCTTC. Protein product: CASSPPGGSFYGYTF.

In DNA, the CDR3 is TGTGCCAGCAGTCCACGGGACGGCCTCGGCTACACCTTC. Translating it yields CASSPRDGLGYTF. This rearrangement joins TRBV12-3 or TRBV12-4 to TRBJ1-2; possible D gene TRBD1, 5 bases. This CDR3 is 13 amino acids long. Between the trimmed V and J ends, which lost 5 bases and 8 bases, there was a span of 15 bases.